The 17 T cell receptor beta chains below were found in one sample sequenced in a study of blood T cell repertoires in COVID-19. Sequenced by immunoSEQ multiplex PCR; TCRdb stores in-frame clones only, minus some. This sample has about 130,000 clones, with 70% to 90% found just once. Sequencing input: peripheral blood. All receptors derive from a woman aged 55-69 years with acute or convalescent COVID-19.

About this clone: One end of the junction is discordant with germline, which a read error may explain. The chain combines TRBV18 with TRBJ1-4, with D perhaps TRBD1 (6 bases). Germline V gene data show CDR1 as KGHSH and CDR2 as LQKENI. This CDR3 has 13 residues. This CDR3 is CASSPTPGQTQLF. In DNA, the CDR3 is TGTGCCAGCTCACCAACCCCAGGACAGACCCAGCTTTTT.

This chain connects TRBV27 to TRBJ2-7; D is perhaps TRBD2 (5 bases). CDR3 length equals 12 residues. V was cut by 8 bases and J by 7 bases, with 15 bases left in between. Germline-derived CDR1 and CDR2 are MNHEY and SMNVEV (reference sequence). The CDR3 protein is CASAGPVGEQYF. DNA of the CDR3: TGTGCCAGCGCGGGCCCCGTCGGGGAGCAGTACTTC.

Note on this clone: A read error may account for a junction end that differs from germline. The CDR3 spells CASSLGTSGGNEQFF. The CDR3 DNA sequence: TGTGCTAGCAGCTTGGGGACTAGCGGGGGGAATGAGCAGTTCTTC. The chain has TRBV7-7 and TRBJ2-1; 15 nucleotides match TRBD2. Per the germline V gene, CDR1 is SSHAT and CDR2 is FNYEAQ (reference sequence). This CDR3 is built from 15 residues.

The J gene is TRBJ2-1, the V gene TRBV19; no clear D gene. The germline gives CDR1 LNHDA, CDR2 SQIVND (reference sequence). This CDR3 is 15 amino acids long. The V end lost 2 bases, the J end lost 4 bases, and 12 bases lay between the germline ends. The CDR3 spells CASSIPRGVYNEQFF. The CDR3 region has the DNA TGTGCCAGTAGTATACCTCGCGGAGTTTACAATGAGCAGTTCTTC.

The chain couples TRBV30 to TRBJ1-1; D possibly corresponds to TRBD1 (6 bases). Trimming took 2 bases from V and 1 from J, leaving 20 bases between them. CDR3 length equals 17 residues. Germline assignment: CDR1 GTSNPN and CDR2 SVGIG (reference sequence). The CDR3 DNA follows: TGTGCCTGGAGTCTGCGTCACAGGGATCCCAAGAACACTGAAGCTTTCTTT. Its protein product is CAWSLRHRDPKNTEAFF. Full variable domain (rest looked up from reference TRBV30 and TRBJ1-1): SQTIHQWPATLVQPVGSPLSLECTVEGTSNPNLYWYRQAAGRGLQLLFYSVGIGQISSEVPQNLSASRPQDRQFILSSKKLLLSDSGFYLCAWSLRHRDPKNTEAFFGQGTRLTVV.

The chain uses TRBV5-1 and TRBJ1-4; D unresolved. Germline CDR1 reads SGHRS; CDR2 reads YFSETQ. With 1 base removed from V and 7 bases from J, the gap between germline ends came to 11 bases. This CDR3 is 14 amino acids long. CDR3 bases: TGCGCCAGCAGCTTGTCGGGGAACGGTGAAAAACTGTTTTTT. It yields the protein CASSLSGNGEKLFF. Complete variable domain (other parts from reference TRBV5-1 and TRBJ1-4): KAGVTQTPRYLIKTRGQQVTLSCSPISGHRSVSWYQQTPGQGLQFLFEYFSETQRNKGNFPGRFSGRQFSNSRSEMNVSTLELGDSALYLCASSLSGNGEKLFFGSGTQLSVL.

The V and J genes are TRBV30 and TRBJ2-1, with D tentatively TRBD2 (6 bases). Germline assignment: CDR1 GTSNPN and CDR2 SVGIG (reference sequence). There are 15 residues in the CDR3. Trimming stripped 0 bases from V and 3 bases from J, with 12 bases between. CDR3 amino acids: CAWSVWTGDYNEQFF. The CDR3 DNA is TGTGCCTGGAGTGTATGGACGGGAGACTACAATGAGCAGTTCTTC.

The J gene is TRBJ2-2, the V gene TRBV19; 7 bases map to TRBD1. The CDR3 consists of 15 residues. The V gene end was trimmed by 5 bases and the J gene end by 6 bases; junction bases not matched to a gene: 9. Germline V CDR1 and CDR2: LNHDA, SQIVND (reference sequence). The DNA of the CDR3 is TGTGCCAGTAGTCCCCGGGGACAGAGGGCCGGGGAGCTGTTTTTT. It yields the protein CASSPRGQRAGELFF. The whole variable domain, filled in from reference TRBV19 and TRBJ2-2, reads DGGITQSPKYLFRKEGQNVTLSCEQNLNHDAMYWYRQDPGQGLRLIYYSQIVNDFQKGDIAEGYSVSREKKESFPLTVTSAQKNPTAFYLCASSPRGQRAGELFFGEGSRLTVL.

This rearrangement joins TRBV6-1 to TRBJ1-4; D is unresolved. Germline V gives CDR1 MNHNS, CDR2 SASEGT. V lost 6 bases and J 4 bases, leaving 15 bases between the germline ends. There are 15 residues in the CDR3. This CDR3 is CASRLPDTRNEKLFF. The CDR3 DNA reads TGTGCCAGCAGGTTGCCTGACACGCGTAATGAAAAACTGTTTTTT.

The chain is built from TRBV9 and TRBJ2-2, with D possibly TRBD1 on 5 matching bases. CDR3 length: 15 residues. V was shortened by 0 bases and J by 5 bases, with 11 bases between the two germline ends. CDR1 is SGDLS and CDR2 is YYNGEE in the germline V gene. This chain's CDR3 is CASSVGQIATGELFF. The CDR3 DNA follows: TGTGCCAGCAGCGTAGGACAGATTGCTACCGGGGAGCTGTTTTTT.

As DNA, the CDR3 is TGTGCCAGCGTACCTCTAGCGGCATTCACAGATACGCAGTATTTT. It encodes CASVPLAAFTDTQYF. The V and J genes are TRBV28 and TRBJ2-3, with 7 bases lining up with TRBD2. CDR1 is MDHEN and CDR2 is SYDVKM in the germline V gene. The V gene end was trimmed by 8 bases and the J gene end by 2 bases; junction bases not matched to a gene: 10. The CDR3 has 15 residues.

The chain links TRBV6-5 to TRBJ1-1; D might be TRBD1 (6 bases). Trimming took off 2 bases at V and 0 bases at J, with 13 bases between the two ends. In germline, CDR1 is MNHEY, CDR2 SVGAGI. The CDR3 is 16 residues long. This CDR3 is CASSYTDRPVNTEAFF. CDR3 in DNA: TGTGCCAGCAGTTACACTGACAGGCCGGTGAACACTGAAGCTTTCTTT.

As to this clone: Its ends do not fully match the called genes, so a read error is possible. The gene calls are TRBV7-7 and TRBJ2-5; TRBD1 is a possible D gene (5 bases). Germline V CDR1 and CDR2: SSHAT, FNYEAQ (reference sequence). This CDR3 contains 13 residues. The CDR3 nucleotides are TGTGCTAGCAGCCTCGACAGTCACGAGACCCAGTACTTC. This gives the protein CASSLDSHETQYF.

The chain recombines TRBV27 with TRBJ1-2, with D tentatively TRBD1 (5 bases). Germline CDR1 reads MNHEY; CDR2 reads SMNVEV (reference sequence). The ends were cut back, 2 bases at V and 0 bases at J, with 13 bases in the middle. The CDR3 is 16 residues long. The DNA for the CDR3 is TGTGCCAGCAGTTTACGGGCGGGGGGAACTAACTATGGCTACACCTTC. Residues: CASSLRAGGTNYGYTF.

J is TRBJ1-1 and V is TRBV7-8, with 8 positions matching TRBD1. The junction had 4 bases not matched to a gene; V was cut back by 4 bases and J by 3 bases. The CDR3 sequence is 14 residues long. Germline CDR1 is SGHVS and CDR2 is FQNEAQ. This CDR3 is CASSSRQGHTEAFF. The CDR3 region has the DNA TGTGCCAGCAGCTCCCGACAGGGGCACACTGAAGCTTTCTTT.

This chain uses TRBV30 with TRBJ1-1, with TRBD1 matching 9 bases. The CDR3 consists of 15 residues. CDR1 is GTSNPN and CDR2 is SVGIG in the germline V gene (reference sequence). J gave up 5 bases and V 4 bases, and 11 bases lay outside the gene matches. CDR3 in DNA: TGTGCCTGGAAACCCCGGACAGGGGAAGGTACTGAAGCTTTCTTT. It specifies CAWKPRTGEGTEAFF.

A few counts support this clone. The rearrangement joins TRBV5-4 to TRBJ2-1, with TRBD2 identical over 7 bases. Germline trimming cut 5 bases from V and 5 bases from J; bases unmatched to any gene: 4. CDR3 length equals 13 residues. Germline lookup yields CDR1 SGHNT and CDR2 YYREEE (reference sequence). CDR3 region: CASRRAGDNEQFF. The CDR3 DNA is TGTGCCAGCAGGCGGGCGGGAGACAATGAGCAGTTCTTC.